This record looks at one TCR beta chain sequence and its context. Its antigen is undetermined. This may come from a read error, since a much larger clone is one base off. CDR1 PRHDT and CDR2 FYEKMQ come from the germline V gene (reference sequence). Trimming removed 1 base at V and 4 bases at J, with 10 bases between. The CDR3 runs 15 residues. This sample was included in a study of response to subunit inactivated influenza vaccine. Study-level findings and limits: After each seasonal influenza vaccination, few new T cells are recruited, the authors suggested.

TCRdb passed the RT-PCR reads through MiXCR, listing each CDR3 protein once. The sample consists of roughly 710,000 distinct CDR3 sequences, about 15% of them appearing once. The gene calls are TRBV13 and TRBJ2-2; D is unclear. The TCR originated in a man in his fifties who received an inactivated influenza vaccine. The sequencing used PBMCs from blood, collected approximately 15 days before vaccination. In DNA, the CDR3 is TGTGCCAGCAGCTTAGCTCAGGCCAGCACCGGGGAGCTGTTTTTT. Translated, it gives CASSLAQASTGELFF.